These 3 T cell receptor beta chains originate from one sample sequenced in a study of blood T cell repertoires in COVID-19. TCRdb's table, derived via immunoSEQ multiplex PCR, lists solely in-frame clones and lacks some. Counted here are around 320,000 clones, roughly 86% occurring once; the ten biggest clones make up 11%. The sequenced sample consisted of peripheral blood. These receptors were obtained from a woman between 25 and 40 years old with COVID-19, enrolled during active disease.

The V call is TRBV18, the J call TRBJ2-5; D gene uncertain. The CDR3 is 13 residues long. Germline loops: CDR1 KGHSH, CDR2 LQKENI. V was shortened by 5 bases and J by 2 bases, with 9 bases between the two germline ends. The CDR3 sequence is CASSYGYQETQYF. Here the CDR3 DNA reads TGTGCCAGCTCATACGGGTATCAAGAGACCCAGTACTTC.

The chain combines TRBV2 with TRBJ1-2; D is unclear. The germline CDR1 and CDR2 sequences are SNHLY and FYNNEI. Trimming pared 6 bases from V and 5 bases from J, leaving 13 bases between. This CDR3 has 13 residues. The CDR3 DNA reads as TGTGCCAGCAGCATATTAGCGGGGTATGGCTACACCTTC. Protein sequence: CASSILAGYGYTF. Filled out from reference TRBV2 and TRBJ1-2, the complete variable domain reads EPEVTQTPSHQVTQMGQEVILRCVPISNHLYFYWYRQILGQKVEFLVSFYNNEISEKSEIFDDQFSVERPDGSNFTLKIRSTKLEDSAMYFCASSILAGYGYTFGSGTRLTVV.

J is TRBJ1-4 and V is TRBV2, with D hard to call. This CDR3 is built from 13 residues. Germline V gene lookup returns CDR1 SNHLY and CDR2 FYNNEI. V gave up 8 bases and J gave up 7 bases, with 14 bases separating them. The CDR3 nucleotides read TGTGCCAGCCTGAGGGAGTCGGGTGAAAAACTGTTTTTT. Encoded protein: CASLRESGEKLFF.